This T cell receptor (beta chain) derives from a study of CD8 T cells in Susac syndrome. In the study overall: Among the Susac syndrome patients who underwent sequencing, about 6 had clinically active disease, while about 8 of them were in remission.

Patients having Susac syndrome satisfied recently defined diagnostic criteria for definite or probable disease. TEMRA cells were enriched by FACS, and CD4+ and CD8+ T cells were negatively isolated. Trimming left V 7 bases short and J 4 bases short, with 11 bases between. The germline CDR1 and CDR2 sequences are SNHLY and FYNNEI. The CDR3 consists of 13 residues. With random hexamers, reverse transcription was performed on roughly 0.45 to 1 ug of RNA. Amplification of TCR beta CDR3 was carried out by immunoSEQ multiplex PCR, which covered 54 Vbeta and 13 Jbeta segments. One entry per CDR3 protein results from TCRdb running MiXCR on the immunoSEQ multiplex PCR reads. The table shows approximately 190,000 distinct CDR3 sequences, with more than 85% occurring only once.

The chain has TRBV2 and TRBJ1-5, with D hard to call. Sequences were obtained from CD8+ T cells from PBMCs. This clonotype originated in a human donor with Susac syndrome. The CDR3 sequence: CASILAANQPQHF. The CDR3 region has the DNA TGTGCCAGCATCCTTGCGGCTAATCAGCCCCAGCATTTT.